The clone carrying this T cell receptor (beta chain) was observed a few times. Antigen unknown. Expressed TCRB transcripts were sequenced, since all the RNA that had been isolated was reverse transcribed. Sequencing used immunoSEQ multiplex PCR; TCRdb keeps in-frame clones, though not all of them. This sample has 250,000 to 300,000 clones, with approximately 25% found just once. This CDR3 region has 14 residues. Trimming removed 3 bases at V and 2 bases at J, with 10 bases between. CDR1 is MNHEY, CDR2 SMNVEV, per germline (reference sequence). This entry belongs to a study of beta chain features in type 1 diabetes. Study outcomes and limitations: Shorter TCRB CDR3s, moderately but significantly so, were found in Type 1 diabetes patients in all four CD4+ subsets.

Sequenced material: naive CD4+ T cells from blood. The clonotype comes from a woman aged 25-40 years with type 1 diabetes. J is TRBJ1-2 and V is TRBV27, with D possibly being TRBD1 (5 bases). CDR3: CASSFSGPNYGYTF. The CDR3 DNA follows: TGTGCCAGCAGTTTTTCAGGGCCGAACTATGGCTACACCTTC.